Listed here are 31 T cell receptor beta chains from one sample, sequenced in a study of blood T cell repertoires in COVID-19. Using immunoSEQ multiplex PCR, the repertoire was profiled, and TCRdb retains in-frame clones only, with some absent. Here the sample spans about 260,000 clones, over 70% being singletons. Sample: peripheral blood. The receptor set was obtained from a human donor in a cohort sampled during active COVID-19.

Many counts were recorded for this clone. The genes are TRBV24-1 and TRBJ2-7; 9 bases agree with TRBD1. V lost 5 bases, J lost 3 bases, and 7 bases stayed unmatched. The CDR3 contains 15 residues. The germline V gene encodes CDR1 KGHDR and CDR2 SFDVKD. The CDR3, as DNA: TGTGCCACCAGTGGGACCGGGACAGGGAACTACGAGCAGTACTTC. Translated, it gives CATSGTGTGNYEQYF.

This chain connects TRBV10-1 to TRBJ2-7, with 7 bases that match TRBD2. CDR1 is WNHNN and CDR2 is SYGVQD in the germline V gene (reference sequence). With V trimmed by 2 bases and J by 2 bases, 0 bases remained unmatched. The CDR3 runs 13 residues. CDR3 bases: TGCGCCAGCAGTGAGGGGGGGGCCTACGAGCAGTACTTC. Protein: CASSEGGAYEQYF.

V and J are TRBV2 and TRBJ1-2; 9 nucleotides agree with TRBD1. Germline-derived CDR1 and CDR2 are SNHLY and FYNNEI. CDR3 size: 16 residues. Losses at the gene ends were 6 bases for V and 5 bases for J; bases not matched to a gene: 13. The CDR3 sequence is CASRETPGQGNYGYTF. CDR3 coding DNA: TGTGCCAGCAGAGAGACCCCGGGACAGGGCAATTATGGCTACACCTTC.

V usage is TRBV7-2 and J usage is TRBJ1-6; D may be TRBD1 (5 bases). Deletions cut 3 bases from V and 7 bases from J, with 13 bases between. Germline V gene lookup returns CDR1 SGHTA and CDR2 FQGNSA. CDR3 size: 15 residues. CDR3 amino acids: CASSFMLEGNSPLHF. In DNA, the CDR3 is TGTGCCAGCAGCTTCATGTTGGAGGGGAATTCACCCCTCCACTTT.

This chain joins TRBV6-5 and TRBJ1-2; 7 bases align to TRBD1. This CDR3 contains 13 residues. Germline V gives CDR1 MNHEY, CDR2 SVGAGI. V trimming: 6 bases; J trimming: 2 bases; junction bases outside the gene matches: 3. The CDR3: CASRLQGNYGYTF. The CDR3 nucleotides are TGTGCCAGCAGACTACAGGGGAACTATGGCTACACCTTC.

The rearrangement links TRBV6-1 to TRBJ2-2, with D maybe TRBD2 (6 bases). The CDR3 is 15 amino acids. CDR1 is MNHNS, CDR2 SASEGT, per germline. V shed 4 bases and J shed 0 bases, with 9 bases lying between them. For the CDR3, the DNA is TGTGCCAGCAGTGTAGCGGCAGCGAACACCGGGGAGCTGTTTTTT. Its translation is CASSVAAANTGELFF.

This chain joins TRBV18 and TRBJ1-5; unclear D gene. V was clipped by 6 bases and J by 4 bases, with 10 bases between them. Germline V CDR1 and CDR2: KGHSH, LQKENI. The CDR3 totals 13 residues. CDR3 in amino acids: CASSPSENQPQHF. The CDR3 DNA reads as TGTGCCAGCTCCCCGTCCGAGAATCAGCCCCAGCATTTT.

A note on this clone: The sample holds other DNA sequences that translate to the same CDR3. The rearrangement joins TRBV14 to TRBJ1-1; possibly TRBD1 for D (5 bases). CDR3 size: 13 residues. Trimming shortened V by 6 bases and J by 0 bases, and 8 bases separated the two germline ends. Germline CDR1 and CDR2: SGHDN and FVKESK. This chain's CDR3 is CASSRQLNTEAFF. The CDR3 DNA sequence: TGTGCCAGCAGTCGACAGCTGAACACTGAAGCTTTCTTT.

This rearrangement joins TRBV29-1 to TRBJ1-5; possible D gene TRBD1, 5 bases. Germline V CDR1 and CDR2: SQVTM, ANQGSEA. With 6 bases removed from V and 0 bases from J, the gap between germline ends came to 12 bases. The CDR3 has 14 amino acids. CDR3 loop: CSVATEYSNQPQHF. The CDR3 DNA is TGCAGCGTGGCGACAGAGTATAGCAATCAGCCCCAGCATTTT.

This chain uses TRBV4-1 with TRBJ1-5; no firm D call. This CDR3 region has 15 residues. CDR1 and CDR2 (germline): MGHRA, YSYEKL. Trimming removed 1 base from V and 4 bases from J, with 11 bases in between. CDR3 sequence (DNA): TGCGCCAGCAGCCAAGTCCTCACAGCTAATCAGCCCCAGCATTTT. Protein: CASSQVLTANQPQHF.

The chain uses TRBV6-2 or TRBV6-3 and TRBJ2-7, with 7 positions matching TRBD1. The CDR3 runs to 16 residues. V was pared by 2 bases and J by 1 base, with 8 bases of the junction left unmatched. Germline lookup yields CDR1 MNHEY and CDR2 SVGEGT. In DNA, the CDR3 is TGTGCCAGCAGTTACAGAGGCAGGGGGTTATCCTACGAGCAGTACTTC. As protein: CASSYRGRGLSYEQYF.

CDR3 DNA: TGTGCCAGCAGTGAAGCGCTGGCGGGGTATACCGGGGAGCTGTTTTTT. Translated, it gives CASSEALAGYTGELFF. This chain joins TRBV6-1 and TRBJ2-2, with a possible D match to TRBD2 (6 bases). Deletions cut 0 bases from V and 5 bases from J, with 13 bases between. This CDR3 has 16 amino acids. Germline V lookup: CDR1 MNHNS, CDR2 SASEGT.

The chain recombines TRBV6-5 with TRBJ1-1; a weak D match, TRBD1 (6 bases). Trimming cost V 0 bases and J 6 bases, with 8 bases left between them. The CDR3 length is 13 residues. CDR1 MNHEY and CDR2 SVGAGI come from the germline V gene. CDR3 nucleotide sequence: TGTGCCAGCAGTTACTCGGGGGCGGCTGAAGCTTTCTTT. As protein: CASSYSGAAEAFF.

V is TRBV12-3 or TRBV12-4 and J is TRBJ2-3, with unresolved D. V shed 6 bases and J shed 3 bases, with 7 bases lying between them. This CDR3 has 12 amino acids. The CDR3 spells CASSKRTDTQYF. In DNA form, the CDR3 reads TGTGCCAGCAGCAAACGGACAGATACGCAGTATTTT.

The chain recombines TRBV29-1 with TRBJ1-2, with 9 bases that match TRBD1. After removal of 7 bases from V and 0 bases from J, the junction contained 6 bases not matched to a gene. Germline lookup yields CDR1 SQVTM and CDR2 ANQGSEA. This CDR3 contains 14 residues. The CDR3 sequence: CSGGGQGPNYGYTF. The CDR3 region has the DNA TGCAGCGGGGGGGGACAGGGACCTAACTATGGCTACACCTTC.

This clone was recorded a few times. The V gene is TRBV19, the J gene TRBJ2-2; 7 bases are shared with TRBD1. CDR1 and CDR2 (germline): LNHDA, SQIVND (reference sequence). The J segment lost 1 base and the V segment lost 0 bases, leaving 11 bases of the junction unmatched. The CDR3 covers 19 residues. CDR3 sequence reads: CASSIDLRRAGGNTGELFF. The CDR3 DNA is TGTGCCAGTAGTATAGATTTGAGGCGAGCAGGGGGGAACACCGGGGAGCTGTTTTTT.

The rearrangement links TRBV29-1 to TRBJ2-5, with unresolved D. The V end was cut by 1 base, the J end by 7 bases, with 10 bases between. Germline CDR1 and CDR2: SQVTM and ANQGSEA. This CDR3 region has 12 residues. The CDR3 region is CSVEANPGTQYF. Written as DNA, the CDR3 is TGCAGCGTTGAAGCTAATCCCGGGACCCAGTACTTC.

The gene calls are TRBV7-2 and TRBJ1-6, with TRBD1 as a possible D gene (6 bases). From germline, CDR1 is SGHTA and CDR2 FQGNSA. V lost 0 bases and J 7 bases, leaving 10 bases between the germline ends. The CDR3 sequence is 15 residues long. As DNA, the CDR3 is TGTGCCAGCAGCTTAGCGCCACAGGGCAATTCACCCCTCCACTTT. Protein sequence: CASSLAPQGNSPLHF.

The V and J genes are TRBV6-5 and TRBJ2-7; the D gene is possibly TRBD2 (5 bases). Trimming cost V 2 bases and J 2 bases, with 16 bases left between them. Germline CDR1 reads MNHEY; CDR2 reads SVGAGI. CDR3 length: 16 amino acids. CDR3 amino acids: CASSYPRGLGAYEQYF. The CDR3 DNA reads TGTGCCAGCAGTTACCCCCGAGGGCTTGGAGCCTACGAGCAGTACTTC.

This clone came up once. In nucleotides, the CDR3 is TGTGCCAGCACCCGGACATCGGTGGTCCACGAGCAGTACTTC. Amino acids: CASTRTSVVHEQYF. This chain uses TRBV6-5 with TRBJ2-7; possibly TRBD1 for D (5 bases). Germline CDR1 is MNHEY and CDR2 is SVGAGI. The CDR3 length is 14 residues. The V and J ends lost 7 bases and 5 bases respectively, with 18 bases between them.

The chain joins TRBV28 to TRBJ2-4, with a tentative D call TRBD2 (6 bases). The CDR3 runs to 14 residues. V lost 3 bases, J lost 9 bases, and 15 bases lay in between. Looked up from germline, CDR1 is MDHEN and CDR2 is SYDVKM. CDR3 residues: CASSLIADWSIQYF. The CDR3 coding sequence is TGTGCCAGCAGTTTGATAGCGGATTGGAGCATTCAGTACTTC.

This clone appeared a single time. The gene calls are TRBV29-1 and TRBJ2-3, with 12 bases matching TRBD2. Germline CDR1 and CDR2: SQVTM and ANQGSEA. J was trimmed by 6 bases and V by 4 bases; bases with no gene match: 2. The CDR3 runs 13 residues. CDR3 coding DNA: TGCAGCGTTGCTCTAGCGGGGGGGGATACGCAGTATTTT. Its protein product is CSVALAGGDTQYF.

The genes are TRBV4-3 and TRBJ2-3, with a possible D match to TRBD2 (5 bases). The V end lost 3 bases, the J end lost 0 bases, and 13 bases lay between the germline ends. Germline loops: CDR1 LGHNA, CDR2 YSLEER. The CDR3 loop spans 16 amino acids. DNA for the CDR3: TGCGCCAGCAGCCAGGTCCTAGAGGGTAGCACAGATACGCAGTATTTT. This translates into CASSQVLEGSTDTQYF.

V gene TRBV18 combines with J gene TRBJ2-7; possibly TRBD2 for D (5 bases). Per the germline V gene, CDR1 is KGHSH and CDR2 is LQKENI. V was shortened by 0 bases and J by 4 bases, with 13 bases between the two germline ends. The CDR3 has 15 amino acids. In nucleotides, the CDR3 is TGTGCCAGCTCACCACCGACGGTGCGAGGGTACGAGCAGTACTTC. It yields the protein CASSPPTVRGYEQYF.

This chain links TRBV5-6 with TRBJ1-2, with D perhaps matching TRBD1 (5 bases). The germline CDR1 and CDR2 sequences are SGHDT and YYEEEE. Trimming pared 0 bases from V and 4 bases from J, leaving 16 bases between. The CDR3 is 16 residues long. The CDR3 nucleotides are TGTGCCAGCAGCTTGGAACGACAGAGAGATTTCTATGGCTACACCTTC. Amino acid sequence: CASSLERQRDFYGYTF. Full variable domain (missing parts from reference TRBV5-6 and TRBJ1-2): DAGVTQSPTHLIKTRGQQVTLRCSPKSGHDTVSWYQQALGQGPQFIFQYYEEEERQRGNFPDRFSGHQFPNYSSELNVNALLLGDSALYLCASSLERQRDFYGYTFGSGTRLTVV.

V usage is TRBV4-1 and J usage is TRBJ2-1; TRBD1 matches at 7 bases. This CDR3 has 15 amino acids. The junction had 3 bases not matched to a gene; V was cut back by 3 bases and J by 1 base. Germline values: CDR1 MGHRA, CDR2 YSYEKL. CDR3: CASSHPGQSYNEQFF. In DNA form, the CDR3 reads TGCGCCAGCAGCCACCCGGGACAGTCCTACAATGAGCAGTTCTTC.

V usage is TRBV28 and J usage is TRBJ2-2, with TRBD2 matching 12 bases. The CDR3 spans 16 residues. The V gene end was trimmed by 0 bases and the J gene end by 5 bases; junction bases not matched to a gene: 1. Germline-derived CDR1 and CDR2 are MDHEN and SYDVKM. This CDR3 reads CASSLWTSGGTGELFF. CDR3 coding DNA: TGTGCCAGCAGTTTATGGACTAGCGGGGGTACCGGGGAGCTGTTTTTT.

The chain links TRBV5-1 to TRBJ2-3; tentative D call: TRBD2 (6 bases). From germline, CDR1 is SGHRS and CDR2 YFSETQ. The CDR3 runs 14 residues. Trimming pared 0 bases from V and 4 bases from J, leaving 9 bases between. The CDR3 region is CASSLVAGSDTQYF. In DNA form, the CDR3 reads TGCGCCAGCAGCTTGGTGGCGGGGTCAGATACGCAGTATTTT.

Turning to this clone: At one of its ends the junction is not consistent with the germline gene, which may arise from a read error. The rearrangement uses TRBV7-7 and TRBJ2-5, with D possibly TRBD2 on 6 matching bases. The germline V gene encodes CDR1 SSHAT and CDR2 FNYEAQ (reference sequence). The CDR3 covers 16 residues. Here the CDR3 DNA reads TGTGCTAGCAGCCCCGGACTATCTAGGGATCAAGAGACCCAGTACTTC. Its translation: CASSPGLSRDQETQYF.

The chain joins TRBV5-6 to TRBJ1-6; 8 bases line up with TRBD1. Germline CDR1 reads SGHDT; CDR2 reads YYEEEE. V trimming: 4 bases; J trimming: 6 bases; junction bases outside the gene matches: 9. The length of the CDR3 is 16 residues. The CDR3 DNA is TGTGCCAGCAGCCACGGACAGGGTCGTAGTAATTCACCCCTCCACTTT. It codes for CASSHGQGRSNSPLHF.

The rearrangement uses TRBV9 and TRBJ2-1; D perhaps matches TRBD2 (5 bases). The CDR3 runs 13 residues. V dropped 0 bases and J dropped 8 bases, with 9 bases sitting between them. CDR1 is SGDLS, CDR2 YYNGEE, per germline. The CDR3 DNA is TGTGCCAGCAGCGTAGATTCCGGGGATGAGCAGTTCTTC. Protein: CASSVDSGDEQFF.